This T cell receptor beta chain was recorded in a study of T cells in Graves' hyperthyroidism and ophthalmopathy. Study-level points and caveats: Progression to ophthalmopathy was predicted a median of about 6.6 months early. Among clonotypes expanded in thyroid above 0.001, most were also found in blood.

Amplification yielded TCR beta CDR3 regions, with RNA transcripts as the source. Researchers ran a first-round RT-PCR on the TCR CDR3 using the HTBI primer set. TCRdb re-analysed the multiplex PCR reads in MiXCR, keeping a single row per CDR3 protein. The sample includes 600,000 or so distinct CDR3 sequences, 15% to 20% of them seen just once. The CDR3 runs 14 residues. Germline V gene data show CDR1 as DFQATT and CDR2 as SNEGSKA (reference sequence). V lost 2 bases, J lost 3 bases, and 12 bases lay in between. For Graves' hyperthyroidism to be stable, ophthalmopathy could not progress within 18 months. The study enrolled patients aged 18 to 65 with newly diagnosed hyperthyroidism of under 2 months' duration. In its sample, this clonotype was seen many times. Its target is not known.

The TCR sequence derives from a woman aged 30 to 39 with Graves' hyperthyroidism. The sample comprised blood. The chain joins TRBV20-1 to TRBJ2-3; TRBD1 might be the D (6 bases). CDR3 amino acids: CSARRDTGTDTQYF. DNA for the CDR3: TGCAGTGCTAGAAGGGACACGGGTACAGATACGCAGTATTTT.